What follows are 21 T cell receptor beta chains derived from one specimen sequenced in a study of metastatic and nonmetastatic thyroid tumors. Via MiXCR, TCRdb re-called the PCR reads. Among some 21,000 clones listed, less than 25% were seen once. Patients were all untreated before their thyroid surgery. Sequenced: tumor tissue. The receptor source for this set is a female donor with papillary thyroid cancer or a benign thyroid nodule (not recorded which). Some clones in this sample may be carry-over from other donors' samples.

In this sample, this clone is medium-sized. The chain joins TRBV6-5 to TRBJ2-1; D is perhaps TRBD1 (6 bases). Trimming cost V 2 bases and J 4 bases, with 9 bases left between them. This CDR3 spans 14 amino acids. Germline V CDR1 and CDR2: MNHEY, SVGAGI. The CDR3 bases are TGTGCCAGCAGTTACGATCAGGGGTACAATGAGCAGTTCTTC. It encodes CASSYDQGYNEQFF.

This clone was found many times. The chain couples TRBV19 to TRBJ2-1; TRBD2 matches at 10 bases. Looked up from germline, CDR1 is LNHDA and CDR2 is SQIVND (reference sequence). V shed 4 bases and J 3 bases; nucleotides not matched to a gene: 6. This CDR3 has 16 amino acids. CDR3 sequence: CASSSLASGSYNEQFF. The CDR3 DNA follows: TGTGCCAGTAGTAGTCTGGCTAGCGGGAGCTACAATGAGCAGTTCTTC.

About this clone itself: The same CDR3 can be traced to other DNA sequences in this sample. The chain joins TRBV20-1 to TRBJ2-7, with D maybe TRBD2 (5 bases). Germline V gene data show CDR1 as DFQATT and CDR2 as SNEGSKA (reference sequence). Trimming removed 1 base at V and 4 bases at J, with 11 bases between. The CDR3 totals 13 residues. The CDR3 is CSARGRMGYEQYF. The CDR3 DNA sequence: TGCAGTGCTAGAGGGAGGATGGGTTACGAGCAGTACTTC.

This clone was counted many times. The chain employs TRBV27 and TRBJ2-3, with 7 positions matching TRBD2. The V gene's germline CDR1 is MNHEY and CDR2 SMNVEV (reference sequence). This CDR3 is 13 amino acids long. Unmatched junction bases numbered 5, after V lost 0 bases and J lost 11 bases. The CDR3: CASSLSPGGKQYF. The CDR3 DNA follows: TGTGCCAGCAGTTTATCTCCGGGAGGCAAGCAGTATTTT.

At least ten counts were recorded for this clone. The V and J genes are TRBV9 and TRBJ2-5; D might be TRBD1 or TRBD2, each matching 6 bases. Trimming stripped 5 bases from V and 1 base from J, with 24 bases between. Germline CDR1 reads SGDLS; CDR2 reads YYNGEE. This CDR3 spans 18 amino acids. The CDR3 nucleotides read TGTGCCAGCAGGGATGGGGGGCCTGACTCCGATTTCCAAGAGACCCAGTACTTC. This translates into CASRDGGPDSDFQETQYF.

The V gene is TRBV5-1, the J gene TRBJ2-1; 8 bases match TRBD2. Trimming removed 6 bases from V and 4 bases from J; junction bases left unmatched: 6. The CDR3 runs 14 residues. Germline CDR1 and CDR2: SGHRS and YFSETQ. The CDR3 loop is CASTIAGLYNEQFF. In DNA form, the CDR3 reads TGCGCCAGCACAATAGCGGGACTTTACAATGAGCAGTTCTTC.

This clone has at least ten counts. The genes are TRBV5-4 and TRBJ2-2; 9 bases map to TRBD1. The trim removed 2 bases at V and 5 bases at J, leaving 7 bases unmatched. Germline V gene data show CDR1 as SGHNT and CDR2 as YYREEE (reference sequence). CDR3 size: 16 residues. This chain's CDR3 is CASSFTGGPTTGELFF. In DNA form, the CDR3 reads TGTGCCAGCAGCTTTACAGGGGGCCCTACGACCGGGGAGCTGTTTTTT.

The V and J genes are TRBV30 and TRBJ1-3; 8 nucleotides align to TRBD1. The V gene's germline CDR1 is GTSNPN and CDR2 SVGIG (reference sequence). This CDR3 comprises 15 residues. The trim removed 5 bases at V and 0 bases at J, leaving 6 bases unmatched. CDR3 sequence: CAWGPTGDSGNTIYF. The CDR3 region has the DNA TGTGCCTGGGGCCCGACAGGGGACTCTGGAAACACCATATATTTT.

Details on this clone: One junction end disagrees with the germline gene, perhaps due to a read error. This rearrangement joins TRBV20-1 to TRBJ2-7; D possibly matches TRBD1 or TRBD2 (5 bases each). Germline V gene data show CDR1 as DFQATT and CDR2 as SNEGSKA (reference sequence). The CDR3 covers 13 residues. CDR3 sequence (DNA): TGCAGTGCTTGGACACGGGGAGAGCACGATCAGTACTTC. Residues: CSAWTRGEHDQYF.

The rearrangement joins TRBV20-1 to TRBJ2-7; D remains unclear. The CDR3 has 15 amino acids. V was shortened by 1 base and J by 0 bases, with 13 bases between the two germline ends. The V gene's germline CDR1 is DFQATT and CDR2 SNEGSKA (reference sequence). The CDR3, as DNA: TGCAGTGCTAGAGCTGTCGAGAGCCGCTCCTACGAGCAGTACTTC. This sequence encodes CSARAVESRSYEQYF.

This clone was observed at least ten times. This chain joins TRBV4-3 and TRBJ2-1; TRBD2 agrees at 7 bases. With 0 bases clipped from V and 0 bases from J, the junction kept 5 bases outside the gene matches. The germline V gene has CDR1 LGHNA and CDR2 YSLEER. This CDR3 contains 17 residues. The CDR3 loop is CASSQEYGGSSYNEQFF. Written as DNA, the CDR3 is TGCGCCAGCAGCCAAGAGTACGGCGGGAGCTCCTACAATGAGCAGTTCTTC.

This clone was picked up a small number of times. V and J are TRBV28 and TRBJ1-2; TRBD1 matches at 11 bases. Losses at the gene ends were 2 bases for V and 3 bases for J; bases not matched to a gene: 2. Germline CDR1 is MDHEN and CDR2 is SYDVKM. The CDR3 is made up of 15 amino acids. The CDR3 bases are TGTGCCAGCAGTTTACCGGGACAGGGGGACTATGGCTACACCTTC. It encodes CASSLPGQGDYGYTF.

This sequence joins TRBV29-1 and TRBJ1-2, with TRBD1 matching 8 bases. Looked up from germline, CDR1 is SQVTM and CDR2 is ANQGSEA. The CDR3 has 13 residues. V lost 6 bases, J lost 6 bases, and 9 bases stayed unmatched. The DNA for the CDR3 is TGCAGCGTGTTGGAGCAGGGGGCGGATGGCTACACCTTC. As protein: CSVLEQGADGYTF.

The CDR3 loop reads CAWSVQVGFGETQYF. The CDR3 nucleotides read TGTGCCTGGAGTGTCCAGGTCGGATTCGGGGAGACCCAGTACTTC. This chain connects TRBV30 to TRBJ2-5; D is uncertain. V lost 0 bases and J 5 bases, leaving 16 bases between the germline ends. The CDR3 has 15 amino acids. Germline CDR1 reads GTSNPN; CDR2 reads SVGIG (reference sequence).

The chain has TRBV3-1 and TRBJ1-2, with D possibly being TRBD1 (6 bases). The CDR3 contains 16 residues. CDR1 and CDR2 from the germline V gene are LGHDT and YNNKEL (reference sequence). The V end lost 0 bases, the J end lost 1 base, and 12 bases lay between the germline ends. CDR3 residues: CASSQDDWGLNYGYTF. The CDR3, as DNA: TGTGCCAGCAGCCAAGACGATTGGGGGCTTAACTATGGCTACACCTTC.

The CDR3 DNA reads TGCGCCAGCAGCTTGGAGCGGGGGTGGGGAGATACGCAGTATTTT. It codes for CASSLERGWGDTQYF. The chain joins TRBV5-1 to TRBJ2-3; 8 nucleotides match TRBD2. The V gene end was trimmed by 0 bases and the J gene end by 5 bases; junction bases not matched to a gene: 5. Germline V lookup: CDR1 SGHRS, CDR2 YFSETQ. This CDR3 is built from 15 residues.

There are a few counts of this clone. The chain joins TRBV7-2 to TRBJ1-1; no definite D call. Trimming cost V 4 bases and J 3 bases, with 12 bases left between them. Per the germline V gene, CDR1 is SGHTA and CDR2 is FQGNSA. This CDR3 spans 14 amino acids. The CDR3 region is CASSSTRGYTEAFF. The CDR3 region has the DNA TGTGCCAGCAGCTCGACAAGAGGGTACACTGAAGCTTTCTTT.

This clone came up a few times. The chain uses TRBV28 and TRBJ2-7; D ambiguous. The V gene's germline CDR1 is MDHEN and CDR2 SYDVKM. Trimming shortened V by 4 bases and J by 7 bases, and 8 bases separated the two germline ends. The CDR3 is 11 residues long. This CDR3 is CASSSGWEQYF. CDR3 coding DNA: TGTGCCAGCAGTTCCGGGTGGGAGCAGTACTTC.

This clone turned up a few times. A much larger clone lies one base from this, so it may be a read error. J is TRBJ2-3 and V is TRBV7-7, with no clear D. The CDR3 runs to 15 residues. Germline loops: CDR1 SSHAT, CDR2 FNYEAQ (reference sequence). For the CDR3, the DNA is TGTGCTAGCAGCTTAGGCCGGTATAGCACAGATATGCAGTATTTT. Residues: CASSLGRYSTDMQYF.

A word on this clone: Being one base from a much bigger clone, this may be a read error. The chain links TRBV29-1 to TRBJ1-1, with 7 bases fitting TRBD1. J gave up 2 bases and V 5 bases, and 8 bases lay outside the gene matches. The length of the CDR3 is 14 residues. CDR1 and CDR2 from the germline V gene are SQVTM and ANQGSEA. CDR3 nucleotide sequence: TGCAGCGTTCCGACAGGGTTCATTAACACTGAAGCTTTCTTT. Its translation is CSVPTGFINTEAFF. Using reference TRBV29-1 and TRBJ1-1 for the parts outside the CDR3, the full variable domain is SAVISQKPSRDICQRGTSLTIQCQVDSQVTMMFWYRQQPGQSLTLIATANQGSEATYESGFVIDKFPISRPNLTFSTLTVSNMSPEDSSIYLCSVPTGFINTEAFFGQGTRLTVV.

This clone has a single count. The CDR3 does not close with the conserved phenylalanine or tryptophan, likely indicating a read error. The chain combines TRBV20-1 with TRBJ2-1, with TRBD2 matching 13 bases. The CDR3 runs to 16 residues. Trimming at V came to 5 bases and at J to 2 bases, leaving 6 bases not matched to a gene. Germline loops: CDR1 DFQATT, CDR2 SNEGSKA (reference sequence). The DNA for the CDR3 is TGCAGTGCTGGCGGACTAGCGGGAGACCCCTACAATGAGCAGTTCGTC. Its translation: CSAGGLAGDPYNEQFV.